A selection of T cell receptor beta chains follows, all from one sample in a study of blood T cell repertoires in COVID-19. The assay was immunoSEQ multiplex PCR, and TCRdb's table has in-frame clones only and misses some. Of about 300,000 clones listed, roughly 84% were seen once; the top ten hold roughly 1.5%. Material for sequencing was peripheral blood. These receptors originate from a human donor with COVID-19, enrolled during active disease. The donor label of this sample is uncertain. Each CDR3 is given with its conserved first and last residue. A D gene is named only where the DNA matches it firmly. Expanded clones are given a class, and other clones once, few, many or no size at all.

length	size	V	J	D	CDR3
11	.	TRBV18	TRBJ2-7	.	CASSPAYEQYF
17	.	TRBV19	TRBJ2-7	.	CASSNRVLTVDSYEQYF
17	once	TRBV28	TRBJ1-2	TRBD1	CASSKRIFDRDSYGYTF
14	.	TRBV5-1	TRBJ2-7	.	CASSGQGSAYEQYF
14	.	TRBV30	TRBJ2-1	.	CAWGGASGNNEQFF
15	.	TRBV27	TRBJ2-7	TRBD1	CASSLFGQVGYEQYF
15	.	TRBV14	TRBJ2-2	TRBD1	CASSRDRAGTGELFF
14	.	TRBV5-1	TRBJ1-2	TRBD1	CASSTGQGPYGYTF
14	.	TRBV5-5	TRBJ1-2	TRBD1	CASTRTGGNYGYTF
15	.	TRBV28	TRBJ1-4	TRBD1	CASSLSYRGSEKLFF
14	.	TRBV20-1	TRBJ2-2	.	CSASSGGDTGELFF
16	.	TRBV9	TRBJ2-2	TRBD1	CASSPRTGQNTGELFF
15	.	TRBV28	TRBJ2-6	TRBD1	CASSSTGSGANVLTF
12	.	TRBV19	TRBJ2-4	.	CASSVGENIQYF
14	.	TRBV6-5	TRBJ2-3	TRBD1	CASSSGQAADTQYF
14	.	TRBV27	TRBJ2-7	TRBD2	CASREREGIYEQYF
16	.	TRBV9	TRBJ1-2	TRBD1	CASSVGGGDRESGYTF
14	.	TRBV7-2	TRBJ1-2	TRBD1	CASIETGGPYGYTF
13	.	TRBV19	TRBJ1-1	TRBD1	CASSTYRGTEAFF
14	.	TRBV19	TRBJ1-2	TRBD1	CASSINPGGHGYTF
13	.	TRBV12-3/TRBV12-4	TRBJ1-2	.	CASSLTSNYGYTF
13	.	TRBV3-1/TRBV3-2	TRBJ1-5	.	CASSQGLNQPQHF
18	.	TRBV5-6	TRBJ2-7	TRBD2	CASSYLVAGGAVHYEQYF
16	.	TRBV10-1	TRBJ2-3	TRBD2	CASSESRVAGADTQYF
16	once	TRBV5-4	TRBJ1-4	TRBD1	CASSLPRQGANEKLFF
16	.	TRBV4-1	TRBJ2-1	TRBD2	CASSQVSGSYYNEQFF
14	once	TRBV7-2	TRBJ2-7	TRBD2	CASSLAAGGNEQYF
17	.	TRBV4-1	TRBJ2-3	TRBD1	CASSQGPGQGYADTQYF
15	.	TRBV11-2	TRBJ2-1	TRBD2	CASSLGYKAGGYAFF
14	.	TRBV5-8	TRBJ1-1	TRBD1	CASNPTGWYTEAFF
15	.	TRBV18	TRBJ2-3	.	CASSSEGASTDTQYF
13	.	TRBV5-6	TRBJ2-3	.	CASSLYREDTQYF
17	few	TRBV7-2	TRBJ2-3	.	CASSLVSGGLSTDTQYF
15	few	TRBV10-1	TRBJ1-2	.	CASSEPHPGSDGYTF
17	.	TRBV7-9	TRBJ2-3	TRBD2	CASSLAGLAGRTDTQYF